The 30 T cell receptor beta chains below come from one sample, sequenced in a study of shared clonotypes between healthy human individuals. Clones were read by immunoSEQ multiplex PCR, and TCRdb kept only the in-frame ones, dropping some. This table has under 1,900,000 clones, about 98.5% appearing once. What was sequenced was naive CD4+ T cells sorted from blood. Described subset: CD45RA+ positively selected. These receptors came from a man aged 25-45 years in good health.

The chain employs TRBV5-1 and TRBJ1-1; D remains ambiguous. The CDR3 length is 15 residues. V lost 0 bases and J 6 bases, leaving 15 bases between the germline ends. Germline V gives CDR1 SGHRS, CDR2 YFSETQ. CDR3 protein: CASSLEGKRVAEAFF. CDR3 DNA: TGCGCCAGCAGCTTGGAAGGGAAGAGGGTGGCTGAAGCTTTCTTT.

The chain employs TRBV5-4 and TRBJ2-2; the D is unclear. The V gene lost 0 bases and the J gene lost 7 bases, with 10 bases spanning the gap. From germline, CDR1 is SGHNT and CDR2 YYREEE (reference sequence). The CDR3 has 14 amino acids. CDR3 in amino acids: CASSLARRVGELFF. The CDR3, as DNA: TGTGCCAGCAGCTTGGCCCGTAGGGTCGGGGAGCTGTTTTTT.

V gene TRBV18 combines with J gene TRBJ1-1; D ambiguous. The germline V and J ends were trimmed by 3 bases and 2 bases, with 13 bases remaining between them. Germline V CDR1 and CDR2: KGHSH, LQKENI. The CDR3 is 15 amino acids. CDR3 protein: CASSPNSVANTEAFF. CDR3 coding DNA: TGTGCCAGCTCACCGAATAGCGTAGCAAACACTGAAGCTTTCTTT.

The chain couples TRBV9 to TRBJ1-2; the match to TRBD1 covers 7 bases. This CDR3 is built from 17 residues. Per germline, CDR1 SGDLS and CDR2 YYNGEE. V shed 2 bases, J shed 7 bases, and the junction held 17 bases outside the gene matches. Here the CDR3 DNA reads TGTGCCAGCAGCGTCGGCGGGGCTCCTCAGGGGGTCGGTGGCTACACCTTC. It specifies CASSVGGAPQGVGGYTF.

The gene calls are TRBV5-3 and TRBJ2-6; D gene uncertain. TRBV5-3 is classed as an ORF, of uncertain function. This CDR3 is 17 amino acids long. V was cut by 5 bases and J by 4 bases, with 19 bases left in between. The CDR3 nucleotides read TGTGCCAGAAGGACACCTCATCCTAGTTTGGGGGCCAACGTCCTGACTTTC. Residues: CARRTPHPSLGANVLTF.

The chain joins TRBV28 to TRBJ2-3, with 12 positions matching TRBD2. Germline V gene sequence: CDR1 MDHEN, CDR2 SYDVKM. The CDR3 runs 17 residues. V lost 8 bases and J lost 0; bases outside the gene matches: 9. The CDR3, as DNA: TGTGCCAGCCGAGTGACTAGCGGGAGAGTTAGCACAGATACGCAGTATTTT. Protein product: CASRVTSGRVSTDTQYF.

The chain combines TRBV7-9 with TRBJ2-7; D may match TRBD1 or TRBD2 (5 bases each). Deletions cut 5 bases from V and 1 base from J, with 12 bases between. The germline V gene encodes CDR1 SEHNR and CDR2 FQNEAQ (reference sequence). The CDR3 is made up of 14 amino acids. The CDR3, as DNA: TGTGCCAGCAGCCCGGGGCAGTATTCCTACGAGCAGTACTTC. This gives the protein CASSPGQYSYEQYF.

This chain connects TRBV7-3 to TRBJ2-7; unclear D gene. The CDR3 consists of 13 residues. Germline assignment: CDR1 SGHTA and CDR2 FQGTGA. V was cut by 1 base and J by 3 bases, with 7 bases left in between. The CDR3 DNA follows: TGTGCCAGCAGCTTAAGAGACGGCTACGAGCAGTACTTC. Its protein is CASSLRDGYEQYF. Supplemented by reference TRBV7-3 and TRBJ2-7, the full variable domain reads GAGVSQTPSNKVTEKGKYVELRCDPISGHTALYWYRQSLGQGPEFLIYFQGTGAADDSGLPNDRFFAVRPEGSVSTLKIQRTERGDSAVYLCASSLRDGYEQYFGPGTRLTVT.

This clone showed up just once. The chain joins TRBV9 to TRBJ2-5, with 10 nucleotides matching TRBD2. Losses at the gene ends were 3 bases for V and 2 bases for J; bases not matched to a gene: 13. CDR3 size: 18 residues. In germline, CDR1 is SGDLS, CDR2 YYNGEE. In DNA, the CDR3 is TGTGCCAGCAGCGAGGGATTGACCGGGACTAGCGTACAAGAGACCCAGTACTTC. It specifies CASSEGLTGTSVQETQYF. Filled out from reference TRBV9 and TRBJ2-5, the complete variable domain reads DSGVTQTPKHLITATGQRVTLRCSPRSGDLSVYWYQQSLDQGLQFLIQYYNGEERAKGNILERFSAQQFPDLHSELNLSSLELGDSALYFCASSEGLTGTSVQETQYFGPGTRLLVL.

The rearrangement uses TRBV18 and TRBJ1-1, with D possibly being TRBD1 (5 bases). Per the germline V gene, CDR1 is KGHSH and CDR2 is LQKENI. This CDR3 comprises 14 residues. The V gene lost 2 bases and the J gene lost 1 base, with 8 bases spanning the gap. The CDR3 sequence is CASSPGAWNTEAFF. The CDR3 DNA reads TGTGCCAGCTCACCAGGGGCTTGGAACACTGAAGCTTTCTTT.

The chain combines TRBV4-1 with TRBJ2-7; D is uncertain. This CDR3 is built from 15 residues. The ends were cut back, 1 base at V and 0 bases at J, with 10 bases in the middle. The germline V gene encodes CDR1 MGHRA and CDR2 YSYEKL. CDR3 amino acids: CASSQVWAASYEQYF. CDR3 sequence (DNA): TGCGCCAGCAGCCAAGTGTGGGCAGCCTCCTACGAGCAGTACTTC.

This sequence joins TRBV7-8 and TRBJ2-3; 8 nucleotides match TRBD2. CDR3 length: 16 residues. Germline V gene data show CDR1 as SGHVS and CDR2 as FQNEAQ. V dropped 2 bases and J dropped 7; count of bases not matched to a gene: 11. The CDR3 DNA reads TGTGCCAGCAGCTTATCGATTAGCGGGATAGAAAATACGCAGTATTTT. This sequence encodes CASSLSISGIENTQYF.

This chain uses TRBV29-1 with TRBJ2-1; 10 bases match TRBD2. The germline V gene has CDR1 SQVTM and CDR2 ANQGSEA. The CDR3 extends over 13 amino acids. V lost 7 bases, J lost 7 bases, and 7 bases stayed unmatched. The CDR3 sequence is CSAPGLAKNEQFF. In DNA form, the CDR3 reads TGCAGCGCTCCGGGACTAGCGAAGAATGAGCAGTTCTTC.

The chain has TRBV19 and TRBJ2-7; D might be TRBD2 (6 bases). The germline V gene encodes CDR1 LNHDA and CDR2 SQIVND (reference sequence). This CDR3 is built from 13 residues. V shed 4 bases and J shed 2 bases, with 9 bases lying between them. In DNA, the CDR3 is TGTGCCAGTAGTACGGGCGGGACCTACGAGCAGTACTTC. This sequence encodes CASSTGGTYEQYF.

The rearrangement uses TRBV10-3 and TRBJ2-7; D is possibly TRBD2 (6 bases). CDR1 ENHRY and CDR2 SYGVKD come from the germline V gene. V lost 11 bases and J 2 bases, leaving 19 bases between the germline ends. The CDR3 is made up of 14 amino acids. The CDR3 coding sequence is TGTGCCGTTACGACCGGGACTCAGACCTACGAGCAGTACTTC. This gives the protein CAVTTGTQTYEQYF.

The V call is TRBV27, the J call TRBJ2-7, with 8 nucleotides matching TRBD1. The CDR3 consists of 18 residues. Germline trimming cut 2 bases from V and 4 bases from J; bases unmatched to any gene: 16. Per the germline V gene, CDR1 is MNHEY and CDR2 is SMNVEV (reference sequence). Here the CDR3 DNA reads TGTGCCAGCAGTTTAAACCGTGTTGGGACAGGACACCTTTACGAGCAGTACTTC. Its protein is CASSLNRVGTGHLYEQYF.

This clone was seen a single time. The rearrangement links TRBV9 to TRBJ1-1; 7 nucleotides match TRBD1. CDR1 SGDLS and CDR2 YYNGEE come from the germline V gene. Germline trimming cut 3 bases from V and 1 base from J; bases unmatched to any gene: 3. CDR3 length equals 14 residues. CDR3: CASSGRQGNTEAFF. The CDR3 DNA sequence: TGTGCCAGCAGCGGAAGACAGGGGAACACTGAAGCTTTCTTT.

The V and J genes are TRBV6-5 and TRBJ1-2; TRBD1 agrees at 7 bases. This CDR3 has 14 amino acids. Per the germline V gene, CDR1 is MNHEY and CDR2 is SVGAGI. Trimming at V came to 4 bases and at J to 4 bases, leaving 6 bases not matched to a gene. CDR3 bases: TGTGCCAGCAGTTGGATAGGGGGCAGCTATGGCTACACCTTC. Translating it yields CASSWIGGSYGYTF.

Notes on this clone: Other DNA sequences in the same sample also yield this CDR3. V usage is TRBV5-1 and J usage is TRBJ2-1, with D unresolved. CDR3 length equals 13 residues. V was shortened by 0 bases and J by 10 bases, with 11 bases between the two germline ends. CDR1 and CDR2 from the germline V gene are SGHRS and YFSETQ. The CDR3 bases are TGCGCCAGCAGCTTGGTAGGCGGTTCCGAGCAGTTCTTC. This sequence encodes CASSLVGGSEQFF.

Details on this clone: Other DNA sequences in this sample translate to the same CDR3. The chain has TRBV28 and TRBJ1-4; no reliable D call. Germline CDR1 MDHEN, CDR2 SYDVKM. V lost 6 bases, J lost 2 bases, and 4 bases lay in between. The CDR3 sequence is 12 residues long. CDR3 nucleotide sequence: TGTGCCAGCAGGGGCACTAATGAAAAACTGTTTTTT. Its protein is CASRGTNEKLFF.

DNA of the CDR3: TGTGCCAGCAGCTTAATCCCAGATACGCAGTATTTT. This encodes CASSLIPDTQYF. The chain employs TRBV11-2 and TRBJ2-3; D call uncertain. Germline V gene sequence: CDR1 SGHAT, CDR2 FQNNGV. V was trimmed by 2 bases and J by 4 bases, leaving 4 bases between them. This CDR3 region has 12 residues.

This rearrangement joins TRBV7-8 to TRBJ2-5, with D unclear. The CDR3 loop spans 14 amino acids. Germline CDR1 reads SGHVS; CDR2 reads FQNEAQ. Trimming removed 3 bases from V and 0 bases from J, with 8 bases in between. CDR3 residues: CASSFTVYQETQYF. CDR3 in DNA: TGTGCCAGCAGCTTTACGGTGTACCAAGAGACCCAGTACTTC.

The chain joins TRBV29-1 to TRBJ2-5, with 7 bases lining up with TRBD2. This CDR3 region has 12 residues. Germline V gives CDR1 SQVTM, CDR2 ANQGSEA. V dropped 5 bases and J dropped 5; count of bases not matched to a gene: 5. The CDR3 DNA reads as TGCAGCGTTACGGGAGGACGGGAGACCCAGTACTTC. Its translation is CSVTGGRETQYF. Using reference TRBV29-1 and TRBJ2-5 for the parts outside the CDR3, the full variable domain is SAVISQKPSRDICQRGTSLTIQCQVDSQVTMMFWYRQQPGQSLTLIATANQGSEATYESGFVIDKFPISRPNLTFSTLTVSNMSPEDSSIYLCSVTGGRETQYFGPGTRLLVL.

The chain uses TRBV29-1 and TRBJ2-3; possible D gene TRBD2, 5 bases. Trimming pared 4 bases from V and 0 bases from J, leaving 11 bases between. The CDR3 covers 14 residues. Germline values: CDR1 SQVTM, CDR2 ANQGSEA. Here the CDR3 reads CSVAGDHSTDTQYF. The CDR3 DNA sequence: TGCAGCGTTGCCGGGGATCACAGCACAGATACGCAGTATTTT.

CDR3 sequence (DNA): TGTGCCAGCAGCGTAGATGGCAGGAATCTATACAATGAGCAGTTCTTC. Translating it yields CASSVDGRNLYNEQFF. The chain joins TRBV9 to TRBJ2-1, with no clear D. The CDR3 is 16 amino acids. The germline V gene encodes CDR1 SGDLS and CDR2 YYNGEE. V was cut by 0 bases and J by 4 bases, with 14 bases left in between.

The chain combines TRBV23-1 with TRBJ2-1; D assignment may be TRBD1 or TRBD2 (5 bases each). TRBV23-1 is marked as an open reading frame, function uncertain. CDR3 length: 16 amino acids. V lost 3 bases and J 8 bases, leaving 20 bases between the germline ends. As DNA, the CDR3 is TGCGCCAGCAGTCAGTCAAACGGGACGGTGGGGGATGAGCAGTTCTTC. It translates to CASSQSNGTVGDEQFF.

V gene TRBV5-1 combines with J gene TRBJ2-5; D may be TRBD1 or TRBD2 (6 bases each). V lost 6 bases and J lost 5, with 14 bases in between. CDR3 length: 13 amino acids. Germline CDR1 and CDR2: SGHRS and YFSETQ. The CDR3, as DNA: TGCGCCAGCAATTGGGGGGCCGGGGAGACCCAGTACTTC. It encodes CASNWGAGETQYF.

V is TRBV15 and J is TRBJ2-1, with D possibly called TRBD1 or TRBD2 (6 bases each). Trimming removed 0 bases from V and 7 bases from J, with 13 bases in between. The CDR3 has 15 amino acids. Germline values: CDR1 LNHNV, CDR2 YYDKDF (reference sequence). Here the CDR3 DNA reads TGTGCCACCAGCAGAGATAACAGGGCGGGGAATGAGCAGTTCTTC. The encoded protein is CATSRDNRAGNEQFF.

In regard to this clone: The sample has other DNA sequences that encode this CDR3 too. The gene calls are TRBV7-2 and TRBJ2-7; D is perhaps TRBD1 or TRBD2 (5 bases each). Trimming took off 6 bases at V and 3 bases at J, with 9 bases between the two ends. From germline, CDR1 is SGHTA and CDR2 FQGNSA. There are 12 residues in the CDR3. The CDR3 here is CASSRDRYEQYF. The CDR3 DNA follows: TGTGCCAGCAGTCGGGACCGCTACGAGCAGTACTTC.

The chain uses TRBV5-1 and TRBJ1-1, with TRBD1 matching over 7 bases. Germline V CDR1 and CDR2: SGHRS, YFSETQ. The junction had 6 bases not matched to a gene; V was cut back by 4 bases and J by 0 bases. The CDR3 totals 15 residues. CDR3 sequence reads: CASSPRDSLNTEAFF. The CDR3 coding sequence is TGCGCCAGCAGCCCGCGGGACAGCTTGAACACTGAAGCTTTCTTT. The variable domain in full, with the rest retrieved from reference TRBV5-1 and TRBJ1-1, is KAGVTQTPRYLIKTRGQQVTLSCSPISGHRSVSWYQQTPGQGLQFLFEYFSETQRNKGNFPGRFSGRQFSNSRSEMNVSTLELGDSALYLCASSPRDSLNTEAFFGQGTRLTVV.